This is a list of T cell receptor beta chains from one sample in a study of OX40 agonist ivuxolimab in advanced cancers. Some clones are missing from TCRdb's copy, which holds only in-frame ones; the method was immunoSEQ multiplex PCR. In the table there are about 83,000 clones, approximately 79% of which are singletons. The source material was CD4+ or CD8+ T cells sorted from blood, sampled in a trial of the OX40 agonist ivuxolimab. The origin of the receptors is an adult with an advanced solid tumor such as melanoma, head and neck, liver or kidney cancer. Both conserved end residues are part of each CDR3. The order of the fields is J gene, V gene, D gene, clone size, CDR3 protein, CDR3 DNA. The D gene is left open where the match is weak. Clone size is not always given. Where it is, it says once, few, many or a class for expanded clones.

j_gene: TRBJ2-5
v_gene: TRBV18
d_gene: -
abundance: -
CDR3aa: CASSPKETQYF
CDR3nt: TGTGCCAGCTCACCGAAAGAGACCCAGTACTTC

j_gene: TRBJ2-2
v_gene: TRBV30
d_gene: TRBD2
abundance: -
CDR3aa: CAWSVRLAGDVTGELFF
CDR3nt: TGTGCCTGGAGTGTACGACTAGCGGGGGATGTCACCGGGGAGCTGTTTTTT

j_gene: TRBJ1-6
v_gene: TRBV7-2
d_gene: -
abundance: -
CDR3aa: CASSLGGINSPLHF
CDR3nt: TGTGCCAGCAGCTTAGGCGGAATCAATTCACCCCTCCACTTT

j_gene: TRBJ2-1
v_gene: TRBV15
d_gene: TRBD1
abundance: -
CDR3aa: CATSRPGQGSRNEQFF
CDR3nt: TGTGCCACCAGCAGACCCGGACAGGGATCACGGAATGAGCAGTTCTTC

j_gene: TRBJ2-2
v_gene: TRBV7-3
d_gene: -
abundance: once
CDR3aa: CASSLNVGGTGELFF
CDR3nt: TGTGCCAGCAGCTTAAATGTCGGTGGCACCGGGGAGCTGTTTTTT

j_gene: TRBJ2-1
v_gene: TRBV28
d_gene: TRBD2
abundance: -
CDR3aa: CASTETPGLAGRLEQFF
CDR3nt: TGTGCCAGCACCGAGACTCCCGGACTAGCGGGGCGGCTAGAGCAGTTCTTC

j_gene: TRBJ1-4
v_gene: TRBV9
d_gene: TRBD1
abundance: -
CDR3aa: CASSPRTGSSTNEKLFF
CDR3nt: TGTGCCAGCAGCCCTCGGACAGGATCCTCAACTAATGAAAAACTGTTTTTT

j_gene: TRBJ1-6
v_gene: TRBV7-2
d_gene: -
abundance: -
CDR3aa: CASSPQPNNSPLHF
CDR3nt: TGTGCCAGCAGCCCCCAGCCTAATAATTCACCCCTCCACTTT

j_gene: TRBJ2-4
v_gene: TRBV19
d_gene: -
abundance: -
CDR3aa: CASSTQNIQYF
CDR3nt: TGTGCCAGTAGTACTCAAAACATTCAGTACTTC

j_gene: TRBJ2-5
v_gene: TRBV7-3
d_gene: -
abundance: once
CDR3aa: CASSNQGGETQYF
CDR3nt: TGTGCCAGCAGCAATCAGGGCGGGGAGACCCAGTACTTC

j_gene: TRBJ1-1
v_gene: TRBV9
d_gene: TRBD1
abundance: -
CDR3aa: CASSVDQGVGTEAFF
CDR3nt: TGTGCCAGCAGCGTAGATCAGGGGGTAGGCACTGAAGCTTTCTTT

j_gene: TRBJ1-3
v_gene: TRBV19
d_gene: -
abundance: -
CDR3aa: CASTDEGRASHTIYF
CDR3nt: TGTGCCAGTACTGATGAGGGACGGGCCTCGCACACCATATATTTT

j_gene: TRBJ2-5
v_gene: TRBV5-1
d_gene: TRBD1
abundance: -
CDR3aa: CASSSGTGEETQYF
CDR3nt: TGCGCCAGCAGCTCCGGGACAGGAGAAGAGACCCAGTACTTC

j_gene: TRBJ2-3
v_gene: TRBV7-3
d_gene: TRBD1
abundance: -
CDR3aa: CASSRDRVGYDTQYF
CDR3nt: TGTGCCAGCAGCCGCGACAGGGTTGGCTACGATACGCAGTATTTT

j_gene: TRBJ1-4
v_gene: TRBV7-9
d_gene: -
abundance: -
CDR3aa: CASSLELGADYEKLFF
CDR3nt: TGTGCCAGCAGCTTAGAGTTAGGGGCGGACTACGAAAAACTGTTTTTT

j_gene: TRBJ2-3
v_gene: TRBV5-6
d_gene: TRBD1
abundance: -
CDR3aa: CASSADRGITDTQYF
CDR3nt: TGTGCCAGCAGCGCCGACAGGGGGATCACAGATACGCAGTATTTT

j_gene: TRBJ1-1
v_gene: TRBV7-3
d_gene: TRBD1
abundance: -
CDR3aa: CASSLSLTGSNTEAFF
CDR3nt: TGTGCCAGCAGCTTATCGTTGACAGGGTCGAACACTGAAGCTTTCTTT

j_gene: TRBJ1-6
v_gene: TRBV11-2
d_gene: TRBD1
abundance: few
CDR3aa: CASSLEWTGNSPLHF
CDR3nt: TGTGCCAGCAGCTTAGAGTGGACAGGGAATTCACCCCTCCACTTT

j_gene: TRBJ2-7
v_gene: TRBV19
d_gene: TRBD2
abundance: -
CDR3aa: CASSASPSGGYEQYF
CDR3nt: TGTGCCAGTAGTGCCTCGCCTAGCGGAGGCTACGAGCAGTACTTC

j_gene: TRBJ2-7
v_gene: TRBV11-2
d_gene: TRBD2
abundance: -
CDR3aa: CASSLAPSGGPISYEQYF
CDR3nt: TGTGCCAGCAGCTTAGCGCCTAGCGGGGGCCCAATCTCCTACGAGCAGTACTTC

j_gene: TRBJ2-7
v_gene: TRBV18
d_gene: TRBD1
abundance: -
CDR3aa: CASSPSGGLYEQYF
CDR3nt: TGTGCCAGCTCACCATCAGGGGGTCTCTACGAGCAGTACTTC

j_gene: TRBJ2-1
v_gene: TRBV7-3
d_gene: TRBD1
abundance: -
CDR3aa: CASSSRTGKQFF
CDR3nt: TGTGCCAGCAGCTCGCGGACAGGGAAGCAGTTCTTC

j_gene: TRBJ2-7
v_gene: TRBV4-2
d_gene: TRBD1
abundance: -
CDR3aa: CASSQEVGQGNREQYF
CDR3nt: TGTGCCAGCAGCCAAGAGGTGGGACAGGGAAATAGGGAGCAGTACTTC

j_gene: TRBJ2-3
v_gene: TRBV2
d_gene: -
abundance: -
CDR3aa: CASSEDRGTDTQYF
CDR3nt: TGTGCCAGCAGTGAAGATAGGGGGACAGATACGCAGTATTTT

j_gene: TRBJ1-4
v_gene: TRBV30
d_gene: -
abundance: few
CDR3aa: CAWSDSGEKLFF
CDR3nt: TGTGCCTGGAGTGATAGTGGTGAAAAACTGTTTTTT

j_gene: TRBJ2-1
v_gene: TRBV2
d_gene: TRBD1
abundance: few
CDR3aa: CASGGTGRNEQFF
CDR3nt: TGTGCCAGCGGGGGGACAGGGAGGAATGAGCAGTTCTTC

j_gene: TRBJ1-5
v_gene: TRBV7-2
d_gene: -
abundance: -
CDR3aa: CASSLLAGGLRPQHF
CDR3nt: TGTGCCAGCAGCTTACTTGCTGGGGGACTGCGTCCCCAGCATTTT

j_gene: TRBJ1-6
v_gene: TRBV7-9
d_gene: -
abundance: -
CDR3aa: CASSLNLSSLHF
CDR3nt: TGTGCCAGCAGCCTAAATCTCTCCTCCCTCCACTTT

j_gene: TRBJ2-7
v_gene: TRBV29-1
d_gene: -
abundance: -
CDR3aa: CSVPMGGSEQYF
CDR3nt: TGCAGCGTCCCGATGGGAGGCAGCGAGCAGTACTTC

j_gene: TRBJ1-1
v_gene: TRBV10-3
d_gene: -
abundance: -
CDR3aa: CAIRRGDTEAFF
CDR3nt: TGTGCCATCAGGAGGGGAGACACTGAAGCTTTCTTT

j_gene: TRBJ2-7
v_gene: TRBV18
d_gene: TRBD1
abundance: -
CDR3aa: CASSPIDGQVGTYEQYF
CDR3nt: TGTGCCAGCTCACCAATCGACGGACAGGTCGGGACCTACGAGCAGTACTTC

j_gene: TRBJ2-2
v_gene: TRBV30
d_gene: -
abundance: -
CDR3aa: CAWSGGTPNTGELFF
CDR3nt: TGTGCCTGGAGTGGAGGGACACCGAACACCGGGGAGCTGTTTTTT

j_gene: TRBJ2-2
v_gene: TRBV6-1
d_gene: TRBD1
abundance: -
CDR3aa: CASTTDRGRSGELFF
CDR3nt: TGTGCCAGCACCACGGACAGGGGGCGATCCGGGGAGCTGTTTTTT

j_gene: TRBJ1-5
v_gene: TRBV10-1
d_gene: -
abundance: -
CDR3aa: CASSEGSGPQHF
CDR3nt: TGCGCCAGCAGTGAGGGATCGGGGCCCCAGCATTTT

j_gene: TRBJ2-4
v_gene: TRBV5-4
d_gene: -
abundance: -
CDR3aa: CASSFPGALAKNIQYF
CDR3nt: TGTGCCAGCAGCTTCCCGGGGGCTCTGGCCAAAAACATTCAGTACTTC

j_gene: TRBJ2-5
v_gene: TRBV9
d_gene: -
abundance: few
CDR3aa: CASSPHRDGKGIYF
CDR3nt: TGTGCCAGCAGCCCTCACCGGGACGGCAAGGGTATATACTTC

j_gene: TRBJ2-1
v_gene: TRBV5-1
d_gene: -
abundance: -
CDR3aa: CASSFLQGPSEQFF
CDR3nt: TGCGCCAGCAGCTTTCTACAGGGTCCCAGTGAGCAGTTCTTC

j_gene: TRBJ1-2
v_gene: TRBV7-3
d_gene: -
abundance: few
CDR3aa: CASSLNREGGYTF
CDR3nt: TGTGCCAGCAGCTTAAACAGGGAAGGTGGCTACACCTTC

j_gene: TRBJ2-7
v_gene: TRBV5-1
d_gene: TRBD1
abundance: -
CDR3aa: CASSPGTGHYEQYF
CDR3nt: TGCGCCAGCAGTCCCGGGACAGGACACTACGAGCAGTACTTC

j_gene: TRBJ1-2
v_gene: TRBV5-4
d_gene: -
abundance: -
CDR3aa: CASSRNRGAGYTF
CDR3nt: TGTGCCAGCAGCCGAAATCGGGGGGCCGGCTACACCTTC

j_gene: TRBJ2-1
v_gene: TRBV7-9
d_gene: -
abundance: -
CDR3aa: CASSAEGGLGLFVQFF
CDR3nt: TGTGCCAGCAGCGCGGAGGGGGGCTTGGGCCTCTTCGTGCAGTTCTTC

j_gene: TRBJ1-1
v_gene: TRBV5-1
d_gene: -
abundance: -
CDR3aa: CASSLGSVRTEAFF
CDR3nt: TGCGCCAGCAGCTTGGGGAGCGTCCGTACTGAAGCTTTCTTT

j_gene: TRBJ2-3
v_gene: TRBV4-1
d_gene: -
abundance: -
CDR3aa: CASSLQEGDTQYF
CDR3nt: TGCGCCAGCAGCCTCCAGGAGGGCGATACGCAGTATTTT

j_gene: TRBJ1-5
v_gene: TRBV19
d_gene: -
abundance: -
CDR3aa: CASSRNSNQPQHF
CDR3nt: TGTGCCAGCAGTAGGAATAGCAATCAGCCCCAGCATTTT

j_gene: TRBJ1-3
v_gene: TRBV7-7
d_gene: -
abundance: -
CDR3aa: CAAGSGNTIYF
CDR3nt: TGTGCTGCAGGTTCCGGAAACACCATATATTTT

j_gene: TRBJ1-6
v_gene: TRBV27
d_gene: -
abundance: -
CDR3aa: CASSSAVGYSPLHF
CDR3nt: TGTGCCAGCAGTTCAGCCGTGGGATATTCACCCCTCCACTTT

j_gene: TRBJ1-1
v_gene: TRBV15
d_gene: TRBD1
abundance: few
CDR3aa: CATSSTGRITEAFF
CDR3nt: TGTGCCACCAGCTCGACAGGGAGGATCACTGAAGCTTTCTTT

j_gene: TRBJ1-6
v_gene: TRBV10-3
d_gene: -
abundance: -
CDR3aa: CAISESRGVGNSPLHF
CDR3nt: TGTGCCATCAGTGAGTCTCGAGGGGTGGGCAATTCACCCCTCCACTTT

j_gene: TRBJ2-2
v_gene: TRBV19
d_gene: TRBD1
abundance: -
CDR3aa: CASSRTGNTGELFF
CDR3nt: TGTGCCAGTAGCCGGACAGGGAACACCGGGGAGCTGTTTTTT

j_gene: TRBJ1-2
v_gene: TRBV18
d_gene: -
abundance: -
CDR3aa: CASSPGDPLYGYTF
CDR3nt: TGTGCCAGCTCACCAGGGGATCCCCTCTATGGCTACACCTTC

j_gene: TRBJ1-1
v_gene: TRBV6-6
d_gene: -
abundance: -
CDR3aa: CASHLTGSLEAFF
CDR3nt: TGTGCCAGCCACCTTACGGGCAGCCTTGAAGCTTTCTTT

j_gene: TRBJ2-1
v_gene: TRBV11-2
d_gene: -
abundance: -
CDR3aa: CASSQNRQYNEQFF
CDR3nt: TGTGCCAGCAGCCAAAATCGACAGTACAATGAGCAGTTCTTC

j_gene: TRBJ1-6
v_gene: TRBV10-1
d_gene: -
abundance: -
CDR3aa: CASRTGKGANSPLHF
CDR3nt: TGCGCCAGCCGGACGGGAAAAGGGGCTAATTCACCCCTCCACTTT

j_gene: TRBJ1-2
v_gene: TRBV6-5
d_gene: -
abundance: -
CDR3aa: CASSYASYGYTF
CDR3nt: TGTGCCAGCAGTTACGCTTCCTATGGCTACACCTTC

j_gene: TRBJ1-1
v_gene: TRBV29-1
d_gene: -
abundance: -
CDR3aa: CSVVVTEAFF
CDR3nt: TGCAGCGTTGTTGTCACTGAAGCTTTCTTT

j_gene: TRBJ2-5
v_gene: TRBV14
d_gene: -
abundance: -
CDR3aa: CASSGRSGETQYF
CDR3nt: TGTGCCAGCAGCGGTCGATCAGGGGAGACCCAGTACTTC

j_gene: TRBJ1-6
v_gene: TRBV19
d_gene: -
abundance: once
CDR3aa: CASSQRQYNSPLHF
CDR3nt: TGTGCCAGTAGCCAGCGACAATATAATTCACCCCTCCACTTT

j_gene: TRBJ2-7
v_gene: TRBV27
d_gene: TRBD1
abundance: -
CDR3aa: CASSLWGTGPYEQYF
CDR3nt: TGTGCCAGCAGTTTATGGGGGACAGGCCCCTACGAGCAGTACTTC

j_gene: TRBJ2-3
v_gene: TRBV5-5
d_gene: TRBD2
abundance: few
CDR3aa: CASSSDSGAAEDTQYF
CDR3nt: TGTGCCAGCAGCTCAGATAGCGGGGCCGCCGAAGATACGCAGTATTTT